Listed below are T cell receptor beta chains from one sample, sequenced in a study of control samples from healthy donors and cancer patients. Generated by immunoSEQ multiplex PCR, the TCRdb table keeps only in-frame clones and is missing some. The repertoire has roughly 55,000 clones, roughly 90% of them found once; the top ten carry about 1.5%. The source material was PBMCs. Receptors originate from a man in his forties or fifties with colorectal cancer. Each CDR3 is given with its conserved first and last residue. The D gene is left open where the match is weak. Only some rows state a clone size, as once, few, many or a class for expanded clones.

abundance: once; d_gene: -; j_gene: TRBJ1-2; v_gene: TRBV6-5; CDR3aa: CASRRGSAAGGYTF; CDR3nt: TGTGCCAGCAGACGGGGCTCTGCAGCTGGTGGCTACACCTTC
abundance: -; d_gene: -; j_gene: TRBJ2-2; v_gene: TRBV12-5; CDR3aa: CASGLVRTSDTGELFF; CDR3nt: TGTGCTAGTGGTTTGGTACGAACTAGTGACACCGGGGAGCTGTTTTTT
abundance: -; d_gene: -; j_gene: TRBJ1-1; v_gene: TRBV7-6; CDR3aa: CASSLDSSLNTEAFF; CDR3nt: TGTGCCAGCAGCCTTGACAGCTCGTTGAACACTGAAGCTTTCTTT
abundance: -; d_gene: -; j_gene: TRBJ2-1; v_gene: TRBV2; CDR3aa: CASSATGQQFF; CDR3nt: TGTGCCAGCAGCGCAACGGGACAGCAGTTCTTC
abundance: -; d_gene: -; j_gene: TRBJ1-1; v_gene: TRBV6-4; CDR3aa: CASSLGGNTEAFF; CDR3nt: TGTGCCAGTAGTCTAGGGGGGAACACTGAAGCTTTCTTT
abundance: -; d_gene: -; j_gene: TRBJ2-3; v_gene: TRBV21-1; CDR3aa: CASSKVGGLGSTDTQYF; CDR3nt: TGTGCCAGCAGCAAAGTAGGGGGGCTAGGTAGCACAGATACGCAGTATTTT
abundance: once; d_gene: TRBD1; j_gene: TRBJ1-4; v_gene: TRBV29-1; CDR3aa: CSVEDRGQGYEKLFF; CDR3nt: TGCAGCGTTGAAGATCGGGGACAGGGGTATGAAAAACTGTTTTTT
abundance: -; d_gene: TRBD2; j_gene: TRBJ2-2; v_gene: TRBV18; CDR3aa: CASSPRALAGNTGELFF; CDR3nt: TGTGCCAGCTCACCCCGGGCTCTAGCGGGGAACACCGGGGAGCTGTTTTTT
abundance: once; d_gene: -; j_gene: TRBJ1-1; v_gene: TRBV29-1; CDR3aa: CSVRGHTEAFF; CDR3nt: TGCAGCGTTCGGGGGCATACTGAAGCTTTCTTT
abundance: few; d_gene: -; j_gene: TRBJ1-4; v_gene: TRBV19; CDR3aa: CASSLQPRGNEKLFF; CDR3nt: TGTGCCAGTAGTCTCCAACCTAGGGGGAATGAAAAACTGTTTTTT
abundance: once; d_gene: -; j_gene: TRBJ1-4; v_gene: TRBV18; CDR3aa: CASSSNRVQATNEKLFF; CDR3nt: TGTGCCAGCTCGTCGAACAGGGTGCAGGCAACTAATGAAAAACTGTTTTTT
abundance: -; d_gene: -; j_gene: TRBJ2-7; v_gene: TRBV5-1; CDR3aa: CASSPGAANPYEQYF; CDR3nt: TGCGCCAGCAGCCCCGGGGCAGCAAACCCCTACGAGCAGTACTTC
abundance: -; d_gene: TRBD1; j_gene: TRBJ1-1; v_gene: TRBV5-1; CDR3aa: CASSLEGTGRNTEAFF; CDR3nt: TGCGCCAGCAGCTTGGAAGGGACAGGGCGGAACACTGAAGCTTTCTTT
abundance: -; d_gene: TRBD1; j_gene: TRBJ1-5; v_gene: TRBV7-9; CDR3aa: CASSLGQGANQPQHF; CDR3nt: TGTGCCAGCAGCTTAGGGCAGGGGGCGAATCAGCCCCAGCATTTT
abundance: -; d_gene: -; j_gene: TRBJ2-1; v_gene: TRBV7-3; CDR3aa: CASSHRTGEQFF; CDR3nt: TGTGCCAGCAGCCACCGTACAGGCGAGCAGTTCTTC
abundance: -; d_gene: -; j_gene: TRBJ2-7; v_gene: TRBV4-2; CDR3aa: CASSQGTGSQNYEQYF; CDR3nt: TGTGCCAGCAGCCAAGGCACCGGGTCGCAGAACTACGAGCAGTACTTC
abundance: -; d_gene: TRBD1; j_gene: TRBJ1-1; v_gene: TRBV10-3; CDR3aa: CATTGTVNTEAFF; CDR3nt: TGTGCCACCACCGGGACAGTGAACACTGAAGCTTTCTTT
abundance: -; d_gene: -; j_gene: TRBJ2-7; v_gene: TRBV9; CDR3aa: CASSVTGLGFMDEQYF; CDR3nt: TGTGCCAGCAGCGTAACAGGGTTGGGGTTCATGGACGAGCAGTACTTC
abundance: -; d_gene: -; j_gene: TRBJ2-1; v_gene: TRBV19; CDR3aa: CASSIDRNRFGSYNEQFF; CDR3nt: TGTGCCAGTAGTATTGACCGGAACAGATTTGGTTCCTACAATGAGCAGTTCTTC
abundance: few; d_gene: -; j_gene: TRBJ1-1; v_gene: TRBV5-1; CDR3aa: CASSLAYSGYTEAFF; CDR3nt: TGCGCCAGCAGCTTGGCTTACAGTGGGTACACTGAAGCTTTCTTT
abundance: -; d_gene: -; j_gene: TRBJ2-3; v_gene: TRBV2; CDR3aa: CASSEAFPDTQYF; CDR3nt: TGTGCCAGCAGTGAAGCGTTCCCAGATACGCAGTATTTT
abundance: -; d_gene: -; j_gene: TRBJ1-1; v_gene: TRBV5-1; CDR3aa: CASSFGPGATEAFF; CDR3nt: TGCGCCAGCAGCTTCGGACCCGGGGCGACTGAAGCTTTCTTT
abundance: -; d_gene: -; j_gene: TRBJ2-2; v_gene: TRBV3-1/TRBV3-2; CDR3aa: CASSFRQGGVGELFF; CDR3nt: TGTGCCAGCAGCTTCCGACAGGGAGGTGTCGGGGAGCTGTTTTTT
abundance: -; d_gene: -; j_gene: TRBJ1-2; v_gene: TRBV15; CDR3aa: CATSRDAIGGYTF; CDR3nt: TGTGCCACCAGCAGAGATGCGATAGGTGGCTACACCTTC
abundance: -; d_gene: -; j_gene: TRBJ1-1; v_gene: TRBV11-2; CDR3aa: CASSLEGGGFPEAFF; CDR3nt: TGTGCCAGCAGCTTAGAGGGCGGGGGGTTTCCTGAAGCTTTCTTT
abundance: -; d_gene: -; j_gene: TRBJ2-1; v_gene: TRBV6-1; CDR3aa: CASSEAVLKSSYNEQFF; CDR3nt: TGTGCCAGCAGTGAAGCGGTCTTGAAAAGCTCCTACAATGAGCAGTTCTTC
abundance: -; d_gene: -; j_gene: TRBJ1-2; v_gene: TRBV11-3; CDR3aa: CASSLTGPLSGYTF; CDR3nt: TGTGCCAGCAGCCTAACAGGACCCCTTTCCGGCTACACCTTC
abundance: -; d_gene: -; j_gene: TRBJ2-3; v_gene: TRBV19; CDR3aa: CASSTRDRTIDTQYF; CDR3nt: TGTGCCAGTAGTACTCGAGACAGGACAATAGATACGCAGTATTTT
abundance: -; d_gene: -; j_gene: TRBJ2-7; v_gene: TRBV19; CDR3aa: CASSIGGGGSSYEQYF; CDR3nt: TGTGCCAGTAGTATAGGAGGAGGGGGGAGCTCCTACGAGCAGTACTTC
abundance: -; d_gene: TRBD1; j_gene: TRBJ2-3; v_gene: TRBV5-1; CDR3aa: CASSLIGQVSDTQYF; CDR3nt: TGCGCCAGCAGCTTGATTGGACAGGTATCCGATACGCAGTATTTT
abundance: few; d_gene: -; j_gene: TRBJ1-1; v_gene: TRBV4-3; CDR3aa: CASSQEAGGYTEAFF; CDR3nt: TGCGCCAGCAGCCAAGAGGCGGGGGGGTATACTGAAGCTTTCTTT
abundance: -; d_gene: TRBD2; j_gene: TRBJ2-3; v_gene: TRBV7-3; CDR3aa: CASSPIKTSGVGDTQYF; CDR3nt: TGTGCCAGCAGCCCCATCAAGACTAGCGGGGTTGGGGATACGCAGTATTTT
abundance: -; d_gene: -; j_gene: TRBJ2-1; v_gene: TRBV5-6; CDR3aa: CASSPYAHRNRTRDNEQFF; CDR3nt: TGTGCCAGCAGCCCCTACGCCCACAGGAACCGAACCCGAGACAATGAGCAGTTCTTC
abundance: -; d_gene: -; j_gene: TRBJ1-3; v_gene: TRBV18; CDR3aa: CASSPRPGGENTIYF; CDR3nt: TGTGCCAGCTCCCCCCGGCCCGGGGGCGAAAACACCATATATTTT
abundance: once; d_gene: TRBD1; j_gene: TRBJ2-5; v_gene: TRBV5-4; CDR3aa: CASRNRGREETQYF; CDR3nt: TGTGCCAGCAGAAACAGGGGGCGTGAAGAGACCCAGTACTTC
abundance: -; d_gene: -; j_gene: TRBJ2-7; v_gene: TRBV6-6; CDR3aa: CASSYYTGRGGEQYF; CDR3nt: TGTGCCAGCAGTTACTACACAGGCCGTGGGGGCGAGCAGTACTTC
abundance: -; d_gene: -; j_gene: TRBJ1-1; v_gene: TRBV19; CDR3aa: CASSITGTTEAFF; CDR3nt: TGTGCCAGTAGTATAACGGGGACCACTGAAGCTTTCTTT
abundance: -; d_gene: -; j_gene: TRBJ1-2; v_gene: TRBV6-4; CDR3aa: CASSDQADSSGYTF; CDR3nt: TGTGCCAGCAGTGACCAAGCGGACTCAAGCGGCTACACCTTC
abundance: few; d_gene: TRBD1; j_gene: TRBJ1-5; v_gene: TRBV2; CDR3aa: CASSTDRGQAQPQHF; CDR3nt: TGTGCCAGCAGTACCGACAGGGGGCAGGCTCAGCCCCAGCATTTT
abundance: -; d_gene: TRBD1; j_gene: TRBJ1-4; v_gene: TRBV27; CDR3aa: CASSWSDRDEKLFF; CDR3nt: TGTGCCAGCAGTTGGTCCGACAGGGATGAAAAACTGTTTTTT
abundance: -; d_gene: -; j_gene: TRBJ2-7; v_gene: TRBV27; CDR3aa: CASSFGTGTYEQYF; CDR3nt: TGTGCCAGCAGTTTCGGAACAGGTACCTACGAGCAGTACTTC
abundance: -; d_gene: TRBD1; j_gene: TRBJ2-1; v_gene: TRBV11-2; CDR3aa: CASSPTGTGSYNEQFF; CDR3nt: TGTGCCAGCAGCCCAACCGGGACAGGCTCCTACAATGAGCAGTTCTTC
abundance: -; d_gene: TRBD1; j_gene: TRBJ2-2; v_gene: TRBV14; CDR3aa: CASTPNRGTGELFF; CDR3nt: TGTGCCAGCACCCCCAACAGGGGAACCGGGGAGCTGTTTTTT
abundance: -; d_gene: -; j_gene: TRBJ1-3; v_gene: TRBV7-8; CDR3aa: CASSLEDERNTIYF; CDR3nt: TGTGCCAGCAGCTTAGAGGATGAGCGAAACACCATATATTTT
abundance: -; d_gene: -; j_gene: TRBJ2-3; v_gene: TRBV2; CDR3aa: CASVDQPTDTQYF; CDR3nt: TGTGCCAGCGTTGATCAGCCCACAGATACGCAGTATTTT
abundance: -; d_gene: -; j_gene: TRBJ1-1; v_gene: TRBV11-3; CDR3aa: CASSLDLNTEAFF; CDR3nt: TGTGCCAGCAGCTTAGATCTGAACACTGAAGCTTTCTTT
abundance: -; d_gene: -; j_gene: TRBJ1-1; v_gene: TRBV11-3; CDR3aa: CASSFGGSEAFF; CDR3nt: TGTGCCAGCAGCTTTGGGGGGTCTGAAGCTTTCTTT
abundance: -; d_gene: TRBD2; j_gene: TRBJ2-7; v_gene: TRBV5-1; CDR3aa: CASSLSGTNTYEQYF; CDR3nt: TGCGCCAGCAGCTTATCCGGGACTAACACCTACGAGCAGTACTTC
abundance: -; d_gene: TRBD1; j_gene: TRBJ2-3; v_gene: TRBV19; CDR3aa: CATSRRAGGLDTQYF; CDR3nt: TGTGCCACCTCCCGGCGGGCAGGGGGCCTAGATACGCAGTATTTT
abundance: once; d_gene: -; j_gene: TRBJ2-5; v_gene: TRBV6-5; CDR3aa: CASSGTFKETQYF; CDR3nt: TGTGCCAGCAGCGGGACTTTTAAAGAGACCCAGTACTTC
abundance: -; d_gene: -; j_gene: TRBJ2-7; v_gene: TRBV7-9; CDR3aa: CASSSSGIPYEQYF; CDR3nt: TGTGCCAGCAGCTCGTCAGGGATCCCCTACGAGCAGTACTTC
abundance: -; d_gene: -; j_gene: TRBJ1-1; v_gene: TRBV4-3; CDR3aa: CASSQEPSANTEAFF; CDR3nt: TGCGCCAGCAGCCAAGAACCTTCAGCTAACACTGAAGCTTTCTTT
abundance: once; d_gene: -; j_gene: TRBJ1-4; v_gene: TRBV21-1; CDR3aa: CASSLSPVDRGEKLFF; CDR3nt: TGTGCCAGCAGCCTTTCCCCCGTGGACAGGGGGGAAAAACTGTTTTTT
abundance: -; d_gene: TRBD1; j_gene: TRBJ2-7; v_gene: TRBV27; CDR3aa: CARSFLSGGEQYF; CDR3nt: TGTGCCAGAAGTTTCCTCTCAGGGGGCGAGCAGTACTTC